The 28 T cell receptor beta chains in this list originate from one sample, sequenced in a study of blood T cell repertoires in COVID-19. Only in-frame clones appear in the TCRdb table, and some are missing; sequencing was by immunoSEQ multiplex PCR. The sample includes about 400,000 clones, 70% to 90% seen only once; the top ten take approximately 1.5%. Specimen: peripheral blood. The receptors were sampled from a woman under 40 with active or convalescent COVID-19.

J is TRBJ2-7 and V is TRBV4-1; 7 nucleotides agree with TRBD2. Germline-derived CDR1 and CDR2 are MGHRA and YSYEKL. The CDR3 is 15 amino acids. The V and J ends lost 1 base and 5 bases, in that order; junction bases with no gene match: 8. CDR3 loop: CASSQVGTISHEQYF. DNA for the CDR3: TGCGCCAGCAGCCAAGTTGGGACTATCAGTCACGAGCAGTACTTC.

The chain uses TRBV7-8 and TRBJ2-5; 9 nucleotides agree with TRBD1. The CDR3 consists of 15 residues. The V gene's germline CDR1 is SGHVS and CDR2 FQNEAQ. Losses at the gene ends were 5 bases for V and 5 bases for J; bases not matched to a gene: 9. The CDR3 region is CASSRRTGVGETQYF. CDR3 bases: TGTGCCAGCAGCCGTCGGACAGGGGTAGGGGAGACCCAGTACTTC.

This sequence joins TRBV13 and TRBJ2-1, with 8 bases matching TRBD1. V was clipped by 7 bases and J by 6 bases; unmatched bases: 8. The germline gives CDR1 PRHDT, CDR2 FYEKMQ (reference sequence). CDR3 length equals 14 residues. The CDR3 nucleotides read TGTGCCAGCACCCCTCGCGACAGGGGCAATGAGCAGTTCTTC. It codes for CASTPRDRGNEQFF.

This chain links TRBV2 with TRBJ2-2; 9 bases are shared with TRBD2. Per germline, CDR1 SNHLY and CDR2 FYNNEI. V dropped 7 bases and J dropped 1; count of bases not matched to a gene: 13. This CDR3 is 18 amino acids long. CDR3 region: CASISVAGEGMNTGELFF. The CDR3 DNA reads TGTGCCAGCATTTCCGTAGCGGGAGAGGGGATGAACACCGGGGAGCTGTTTTTT.

The chain recombines TRBV27 with TRBJ2-7; possibly TRBD2 for D (6 bases). The germline CDR1 and CDR2 sequences are MNHEY and SMNVEV (reference sequence). The CDR3 is made up of 14 amino acids. V lost 5 bases and J 3 bases, leaving 14 bases between the germline ends. Here the CDR3 reads CASSPGTSYYEQYF. The CDR3 DNA reads as TGTGCCAGCAGTCCGGGGACTTCTTACTACGAGCAGTACTTC.

As DNA, the CDR3 is TGTGCCAGCAGTTTAATCGCAGATCAGTACGAGCAGTACTTC. It yields the protein CASSLIADQYEQYF. The rearrangement uses TRBV27 and TRBJ2-7; D remains unclear. The CDR3 extends over 14 amino acids. Germline assignment: CDR1 MNHEY and CDR2 SMNVEV (reference sequence). V gave up 2 bases and J gave up 4 bases, with 12 bases separating them.

The chain recombines TRBV5-1 with TRBJ1-1, with D perhaps matching TRBD1 (6 bases). From germline, CDR1 is SGHRS and CDR2 YFSETQ. V lost 4 bases and J 7 bases, leaving 17 bases between the germline ends. The CDR3 is 14 residues long. The CDR3 here is CASSTGQPGIEAFF. CDR3 DNA: TGCGCCAGCAGCACAGGACAGCCGGGGATTGAAGCTTTCTTT.

This clone has only one observation. The chain uses TRBV25-1 and TRBJ1-4, with D uncertain. V gave up 5 bases and J gave up 0 bases, with 7 bases separating them. CDR3 length equals 14 residues. Germline V lookup: CDR1 MGHDK, CDR2 SYGVNS. In DNA, the CDR3 is TGTGCCAGCAGTTTCCATGCAACTAATGAAAAACTGTTTTTT. This codes for CASSFHATNEKLFF.

The V gene is TRBV15, the J gene TRBJ1-1; unclear D gene. The CDR3 is 14 residues long. Trimming cost V 6 bases and J 1 base, with 12 bases left between them. In germline, CDR1 is LNHNV, CDR2 YYDKDF (reference sequence). The CDR3, as DNA: TGTGCCACCAGGAGTCCTTCCGAGAACACTGAAGCTTTCTTT. It specifies CATRSPSENTEAFF.

This chain connects TRBV6-5 to TRBJ2-5; 10 bases align to TRBD1. This CDR3 is built from 16 residues. After removal of 2 bases from V and 2 bases from J, the junction contained 5 bases not matched to a gene. Germline assignment: CDR1 MNHEY and CDR2 SVGAGI. CDR3 loop: CASSYGPGQGQETQYF. As DNA, the CDR3 is TGTGCCAGCAGTTACGGGCCGGGACAGGGGCAAGAGACCCAGTACTTC.

As for this clone: One junction end does not reproduce the germline sequence, and a read error may be involved. The gene calls are TRBV7-9 and TRBJ1-2, with TRBD1 matching 8 bases. The CDR3 runs 9 residues. Looked up from germline, CDR1 is SEHNR and CDR2 is FQNEAQ (reference sequence). CDR3 bases: TGTGCCAGCAGCCTGGACAGGGTCTTC. Translation gives CASSLDRVF.

This chain joins TRBV6-6 and TRBJ2-7; D is uncertain. V lost 0 bases and J lost 9, with 15 bases in between. The CDR3 sequence is 14 residues long. Germline loops: CDR1 MNHNY, CDR2 SVGAGI (reference sequence). The chain's CDR3 is CASSYSRAPLRQYF. The CDR3 region has the DNA TGTGCCAGCAGTTACTCGAGAGCGCCGTTGCGGCAGTACTTC.

In this sample, this clone turned up a few times. The chain joins TRBV18 to TRBJ1-4; D perhaps matches TRBD1 (6 bases). The CDR3 has 13 amino acids. Trimming stripped 5 bases from V and 8 bases from J, with 12 bases between. Germline values: CDR1 KGHSH, CDR2 LQKENI. The CDR3 DNA follows: TGTGCCAGCTCATCCGGACAGATAGAAAAACTGTTTTTT. The encoded protein is CASSSGQIEKLFF.

DNA for the CDR3: TGTGCCAGTACTAACGACAGGTTGGCGGGCCAGCCCCAGCATTTT. It is translated as CASTNDRLAGQPQHF. The chain recombines TRBV19 with TRBJ1-5, with D possibly matching TRBD1 (6 bases). V lost 7 bases, J lost 7 bases, and 20 bases lay in between. Germline-derived CDR1 and CDR2 are LNHDA and SQIVND (reference sequence). The CDR3 covers 15 residues.

The chain recombines TRBV7-9 with TRBJ1-1; no clear D. V was pared by 6 bases and J by 5 bases, with 13 bases between. CDR3 length equals 13 residues. CDR1 is SEHNR and CDR2 is FQNEAQ in the germline V gene (reference sequence). The CDR3 region has the DNA TGTGCCAGCAGTCGAGGGCCGGGTACTGAAGCTTTCTTT. Translated, it gives CASSRGPGTEAFF.

The chain recombines TRBV10-1 with TRBJ2-1, with D possibly being TRBD2 (6 bases). The V and J ends lost 5 bases and 5 bases respectively, with 16 bases between them. The CDR3 is 15 residues long. CDR1 is WNHNN, CDR2 SYGVQD, per germline (reference sequence). Here the CDR3 reads CASSWDSTSNNEQFF. The CDR3, as DNA: TGCGCCAGCAGTTGGGACTCCACCTCTAACAATGAGCAGTTCTTC.

The chain combines TRBV7-8 with TRBJ1-2; D gene uncertain. Germline V gene lookup returns CDR1 SGHVS and CDR2 FQNEAQ. This CDR3 has 13 residues. The V end was cut by 2 bases, the J end by 0 bases, with 4 bases between. CDR3 protein: CASSLLSNYGYTF. The DNA of the CDR3 is TGTGCCAGCAGCTTACTTTCTAACTATGGCTACACCTTC.

The chain joins TRBV21-1 to TRBJ1-1. TRBV21-1 is reported as a pseudogene. The CDR3 is 15 residues long. The CDR3 sequence: CASKTWEGVGTEAFF. In nucleotides, the CDR3 is TGTGCCAGCAAGACCTGGGAGGGGGTAGGTACTGAAGCTTTCTTT.

This clone was observed a handful of times. The rearrangement links TRBV12-3 or TRBV12-4 to TRBJ1-1, with unresolved D. V gave up 2 bases and J gave up 4 bases, with 5 bases separating them. The CDR3 is made up of 12 amino acids. This CDR3 is CASSLSSTEAFF. DNA for the CDR3: TGTGCCAGCAGTTTATCGAGCACTGAAGCTTTCTTT.

The V call is TRBV6-5, the J call TRBJ1-6; D not certain. With 2 bases removed from V and 10 bases from J, the gap between germline ends came to 18 bases. The CDR3 has 16 residues. Germline V CDR1 and CDR2: MNHEY, SVGAGI. The CDR3 loop reads CASSYEGSLEGSPLHF. The CDR3 DNA reads TGTGCCAGCAGTTACGAAGGGTCACTGGAGGGATCACCCCTCCACTTT.

The V gene is TRBV10-3, the J gene TRBJ2-3, with 9 bases matching TRBD1. J was trimmed by 4 bases and V by 0 bases; bases with no gene match: 5. Germline V gene lookup returns CDR1 ENHRY and CDR2 SYGVKD. This CDR3 contains 16 residues. The CDR3 here is CAISESWGTGPDTQYF. The CDR3 DNA sequence: TGTGCCATCAGTGAGTCCTGGGGGACAGGGCCAGATACGCAGTATTTT.

As regards this clone: The sample holds other DNA sequences that translate to the same CDR3. This chain uses TRBV5-1 with TRBJ1-1, with 7 bases that match TRBD1. The V segment lost 4 bases and the J segment 0 bases; nucleotides outside the gene matches: 3. This CDR3 has 14 amino acids. The germline gives CDR1 SGHRS, CDR2 YFSETQ. The CDR3 coding sequence is TGCGCCAGCAGCCCGGGACAGATGAACACTGAAGCTTTCTTT. It yields the protein CASSPGQMNTEAFF.

The chain is built from TRBV10-2 and TRBJ1-1; 10 bases are a match to TRBD1. CDR3 length: 15 residues. Germline V CDR1 and CDR2: WSHSY, SAAADI. The ends lost 4 bases at V and 11 bases at J; junction bases unmatched: 13. The CDR3 coding sequence is TGCGCCAGCAGTGGTGGACAGGGGGTCTCCTTTGATGCTTTCTTT. Translation: CASSGGQGVSFDAFF.

CDR3: CASSITKNIQYF. The CDR3 nucleotides are TGTGCCAGTAGTATTACCAAAAACATTCAGTACTTC. The rearrangement links TRBV19 to TRBJ2-4; D is unclear. The germline V gene encodes CDR1 LNHDA and CDR2 SQIVND (reference sequence). Trimming cost V 3 bases and J 2 bases, with 2 bases left between them. This CDR3 comprises 12 residues.

The chain carries TRBV5-1 and TRBJ1-1; TRBD1 matches 8 bases. V shed 7 bases, J shed 6 bases, and the junction held 11 bases outside the gene matches. The CDR3 sequence is 14 residues long. Germline CDR1 and CDR2: SGHRS and YFSETQ. Here the CDR3 DNA reads TGCGCCAGCGGAGACCCAGGGGGCCCCTCTGAAGCTTTCTTT. It translates to CASGDPGGPSEAFF.

This chain uses TRBV10-3 with TRBJ2-5, with 8 bases matching TRBD1. Germline V gene lookup returns CDR1 ENHRY and CDR2 SYGVKD. This CDR3 region has 14 residues. This CDR3 reads CAAEPAGGGETQYF. CDR3 nucleotide sequence: TGTGCTGCAGAACCTGCAGGGGGCGGCGAGACCCAGTACTTC.

The chain uses TRBV7-8 and TRBJ2-3; D is perhaps TRBD2 (5 bases). This CDR3 region has 14 residues. Trimming shortened V by 5 bases and J by 4 bases, and 13 bases separated the two germline ends. Per germline, CDR1 SGHVS and CDR2 FQNEAQ. This chain's CDR3 is CASSTEGVPDTQYF. DNA for the CDR3: TGTGCCAGCAGCACCGAGGGAGTCCCAGATACGCAGTATTTT. Variable domain in full (rest from reference TRBV7-8 and TRBJ2-3): GAGVSQSPRYKVAKRGQDVALRCDPISGHVSLFWYQQALGQGPEFLTYFQNEAQLDKSGLPSDRFFAERPEGSVSTLKIQRTQQEDSAVYLCASSTEGVPDTQYFGPGTRLTVL.

This chain connects TRBV25-1 to TRBJ2-2, with 12 bases identical to TRBD2. V lost 2 bases, J lost 6 bases, and 4 bases stayed unmatched. Germline lookup yields CDR1 MGHDK and CDR2 SYGVNS. There are 16 residues in the CDR3. The CDR3 sequence is CASSEAGTSGSGELFF. For the CDR3, the DNA is TGTGCCAGCAGTGAAGCCGGGACTAGCGGGTCCGGGGAGCTGTTTTTT.